One sample yielded the 27 T cell receptor beta chains listed below, sequenced in a study of CXCR3-negative and CXCR3-positive naive CD8 T cells. Overall study results and limits: When CXCR3-positive naive cells were set against CXCR3-negative naive cells, the former had more hydrophobic TRB CDR3s.

These receptors' antigens are unknown. Libraries of TRB cDNA were made by 5' RACE and carried UMIs. Reanalyzing the 5' RACE reads, TCRdb keeps one entry per CDR3 protein, without DNA. The sample spans about 110,000 distinct CDR3 sequences; the ten largest clones claim roughly 0.38%. The specimen was naive CXCR3+ CD8+ T cells from blood. Subset denoted: CD45RO-CCR7+CD27+CD95- naive CD8+ T cells expressing CXCR3 (TNR3+). These receptors came from a human donor in good health. Some clones in this sample may be carry-over from other donors' samples.

CDR3 protein: CASSSEWGADTQYF. The V call is TRBV12-3 or TRBV12-4, the J call TRBJ2-3; lacking DNA, the TRBD2 call made by TCRdb goes unchecked. CDR3 length: 14 residues.

V gene TRBV6-5 combines with J gene TRBJ2-5; the TCRdb D gene call, TRBD2, has no DNA to confirm it. Germline V gene sequence: CDR1 MNHEY, CDR2 SVGAGI. The CDR3 covers 14 residues. CDR3 loop: CASSSGTLQETQYF.

This chain's CDR3 is CASSQEFGAGSPQETQYF. The chain employs TRBV4-1 and TRBJ2-5; TCRdb's assignment of TRBD1 cannot be checked, as there is no DNA. The CDR3 is made up of 18 amino acids. The germline V gene encodes CDR1 MGHRA and CDR2 YSYEKL.

This rearrangement joins TRBV6-5 to TRBJ2-1; TCRdb selects TRBD2, and the lack of DNA leaves this call unchecked. Germline values: CDR1 MNHEY, CDR2 SVGAGI. The CDR3 has 16 amino acids. CDR3: CASTPSPASTYNEQFF.

This chain connects TRBV7-2 to TRBJ2-3; TCRdb's assignment of TRBD2 cannot be checked, as there is no DNA. The CDR3 extends over 15 amino acids. Per the germline V gene, CDR1 is SGHTA and CDR2 is FQGNSA. CDR3 protein: CASSLVGGPTDTQYF.

The J gene is TRBJ2-5, the V gene TRBV11-3; the D call of TRBD2 rests on TCRdb alone, since no DNA is present to check it. The germline V gene has CDR1 SGHNT and CDR2 YENEEA. There are 16 residues in the CDR3. Here the CDR3 reads CASSGPLAEPAGTQYF.

The V and J genes are TRBV5-1 and TRBJ2-1; the TCRdb call, TRBD1, lacks DNA for checking. The CDR3 is 14 residues long. Germline V lookup: CDR1 SGHRS, CDR2 YFSETQ. CDR3 sequence reads: CASSFDRSYNEQFF.

V and J are TRBV29-1 and TRBJ2-7; the TRBD1 assignment by TCRdb is unverifiable without DNA. The CDR3 runs to 14 residues. Germline V gene data show CDR1 as SQVTM and CDR2 as ANQGSEA. The CDR3 sequence: CSVVGGDSSYEQYF.

The chain joins TRBV21-1 to TRBJ1-2; the TCRdb call, TRBD1, lacks DNA for checking. TRBV21-1 represents a pseudogene. The CDR3 consists of 16 residues. This chain's CDR3 is CASSKARGGRGYGYTF.

The chain combines TRBV7-9 with TRBJ1-1; TCRdb picks TRBD1, but there is no DNA to check that call. From germline, CDR1 is SEHNR and CDR2 FQNEAQ (reference sequence). The CDR3 contains 12 residues. CDR3: CASSDRDGEAFF.

V is TRBV12-3 or TRBV12-4 and J is TRBJ1-3. This CDR3 region has 15 residues. CDR3 region: CASSPLRGAGNTIYF.

V gene TRBV20-1 combines with J gene TRBJ2-7; the TCRdb call, TRBD1, lacks DNA for checking. This CDR3 has 13 amino acids. Germline CDR1 reads DFQATT; CDR2 reads SNEGSKA (reference sequence). The CDR3 loop reads CSARELDRYEQYF.

This chain joins TRBV5-5 and TRBJ1-4. CDR1 and CDR2 (germline): SGHKS, YYEKEE (reference sequence). The CDR3 loop spans 15 amino acids. CDR3 in amino acids: CASSSMGNGPEKLFF.

This chain uses TRBV28 with TRBJ2-3; TCRdb indicates TRBD1, and absent DNA this call remains unverified. The germline V gene has CDR1 MDHEN and CDR2 SYDVKM. CDR3 length: 16 amino acids. The CDR3 sequence is CASSLVGGQITDTQYF.

The V gene is TRBV10-1, the J gene TRBJ1-1. This CDR3 comprises 11 residues. Germline V gene data show CDR1 as WNHNN and CDR2 as SYGVQD (reference sequence). CDR3 sequence reads: CASSEGVQAFF.

V and J are TRBV29-1 and TRBJ2-7; with no DNA, the TCRdb D assignment of TRBD1 cannot be verified. The CDR3 runs 14 residues. Germline V gene sequence: CDR1 SQVTM, CDR2 ANQGSEA. The CDR3 loop is CSVTDRASSYEQYF.

The chain joins TRBV7-9 to TRBJ2-7; with no DNA, the TCRdb D assignment of TRBD1 cannot be verified. Germline CDR1 and CDR2: SEHNR and FQNEAQ (reference sequence). The CDR3 runs 14 residues. The CDR3 loop is CASRPRQGGYEQYF.

This chain joins TRBV6-2 or TRBV6-3 and TRBJ2-7; the TCRdb call, TRBD1, lacks DNA for checking. The germline gives CDR1 MNHEY, CDR2 SVGEGT. CDR3 size: 15 residues. CDR3 sequence reads: CASSSTGIPLYEQYF.

The rearrangement joins TRBV13 to TRBJ1-5; TCRdb calls TRBD1, which cannot be checked without DNA. This CDR3 region has 15 residues. The germline V gene has CDR1 PRHDT and CDR2 FYEKMQ (reference sequence). This CDR3 reads CASSLGGVTDQPQHF. Full variable domain (missing parts from reference TRBV13 and TRBJ1-5): AAGVIQSPRHLIKEKRETATLKCYPIPRHDTVYWYQQGPGQDPQFLISFYEKMQSDKGSIPDRFSAQQFSDYHSELNMSSLELGDSALYFCASSLGGVTDQPQHFGDGTRLSIL.

The gene calls are TRBV7-6 and TRBJ2-1; TCRdb returns TRBD2, unconfirmable since there is no DNA. CDR1 SGHVS and CDR2 FNYEAQ come from the germline V gene. The CDR3 is 15 amino acids. This CDR3 is CASSLVPSLGIEQFF.

This chain joins TRBV20-1 and TRBJ2-1; the D call from TCRdb, TRBD1, cannot be confirmed without DNA. The CDR3 loop spans 16 amino acids. Germline-derived CDR1 and CDR2 are DFQATT and SNEGSKA (reference sequence). CDR3 amino acids: CSARDLDGPLGNEQFF.

This rearrangement joins TRBV6-5 to TRBJ2-2; TCRdb proposes TRBD2, but this gene call is untestable without DNA. There are 17 residues in the CDR3. Germline V CDR1 and CDR2: MNHEY, SVGAGI. This chain's CDR3 is CASTWEWDLTNTGELFF.

CDR3 loop: CASSQTRGGANTEAFF. The chain couples TRBV4-3 to TRBJ1-1; TCRdb designates TRBD1, a call that cannot be tested without DNA. Germline V lookup: CDR1 LGHNA, CDR2 YSLEER. This CDR3 spans 16 amino acids.

The chain couples TRBV29-1 to TRBJ1-1. Germline assignment: CDR1 SQVTM and CDR2 ANQGSEA. The CDR3 extends over 12 amino acids. This CDR3 is CSVEGYGTEAFF.

The chain employs TRBV29-1 and TRBJ2-5; there is no DNA to check the TCRdb D call of TRBD1. This CDR3 is built from 13 residues. The germline V gene has CDR1 SQVTM and CDR2 ANQGSEA. The CDR3 here is CSGRTGTEETQYF.

This chain joins TRBV6-5 and TRBJ1-4. Germline CDR1 and CDR2: MNHEY and SVGAGI. CDR3 size: 15 residues. CDR3 sequence reads: CASSYSYSSNEKLFF.

The rearrangement joins TRBV2 to TRBJ2-4; TCRdb designates TRBD2, a call that cannot be tested without DNA. Germline V gives CDR1 SNHLY, CDR2 FYNNEI. This CDR3 spans 15 amino acids. This CDR3 reads CASSLAGVRKNIQYF.